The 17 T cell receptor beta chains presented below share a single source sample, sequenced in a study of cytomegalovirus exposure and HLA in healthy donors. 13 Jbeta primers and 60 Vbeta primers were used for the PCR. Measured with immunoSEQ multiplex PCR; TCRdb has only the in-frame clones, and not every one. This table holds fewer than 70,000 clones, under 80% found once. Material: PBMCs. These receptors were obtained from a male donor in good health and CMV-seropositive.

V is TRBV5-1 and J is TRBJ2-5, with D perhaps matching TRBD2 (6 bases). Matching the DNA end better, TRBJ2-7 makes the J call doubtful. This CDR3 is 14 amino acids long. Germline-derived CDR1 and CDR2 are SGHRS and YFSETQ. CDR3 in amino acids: CASSLYSGGYEQYF. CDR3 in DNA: TGCGCCAGCAGCTTGTATTCAGGAGGGTACGAGCAGTACTTC.

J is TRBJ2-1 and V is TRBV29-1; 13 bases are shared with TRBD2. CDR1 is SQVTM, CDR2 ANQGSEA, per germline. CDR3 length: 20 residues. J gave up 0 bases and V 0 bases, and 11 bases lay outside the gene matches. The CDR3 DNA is TGCAGCGTTGAAGATTTCGGGACTAGCGGGGATACAAGCTCCTACAATGAGCAGTTCTTC. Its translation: CSVEDFGTSGDTSSYNEQFF.

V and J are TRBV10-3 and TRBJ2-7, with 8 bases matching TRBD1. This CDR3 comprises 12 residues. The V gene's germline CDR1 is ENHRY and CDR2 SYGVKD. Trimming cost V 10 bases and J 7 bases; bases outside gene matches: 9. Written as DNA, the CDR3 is TGTGCCACCAGGGGGCTCCGTGGGGAGCAGTACTTC. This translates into CATRGLRGEQYF.

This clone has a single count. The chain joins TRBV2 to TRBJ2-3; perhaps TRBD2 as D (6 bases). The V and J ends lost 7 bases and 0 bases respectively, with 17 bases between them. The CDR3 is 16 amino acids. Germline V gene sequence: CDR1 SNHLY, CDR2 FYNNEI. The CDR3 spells CASKERGGSSTDTQYF. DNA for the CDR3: TGTGCCAGCAAGGAAAGGGGAGGAAGTAGCACAGATACGCAGTATTTT.

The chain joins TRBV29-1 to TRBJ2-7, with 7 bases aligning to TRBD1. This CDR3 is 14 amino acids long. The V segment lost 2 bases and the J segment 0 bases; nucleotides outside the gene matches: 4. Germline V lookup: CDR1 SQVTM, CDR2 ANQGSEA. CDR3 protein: CSVELDRSSYEQYF. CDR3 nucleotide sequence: TGCAGCGTTGAACTGGACAGGAGCTCCTACGAGCAGTACTTC.

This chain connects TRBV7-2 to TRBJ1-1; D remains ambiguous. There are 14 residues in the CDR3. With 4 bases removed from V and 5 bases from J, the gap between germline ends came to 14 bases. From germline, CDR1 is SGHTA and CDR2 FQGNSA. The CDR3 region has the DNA TGTGCCAGCAGCTCCTATGGGCGCTCAACTGAAGCTTTCTTT. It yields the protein CASSSYGRSTEAFF.

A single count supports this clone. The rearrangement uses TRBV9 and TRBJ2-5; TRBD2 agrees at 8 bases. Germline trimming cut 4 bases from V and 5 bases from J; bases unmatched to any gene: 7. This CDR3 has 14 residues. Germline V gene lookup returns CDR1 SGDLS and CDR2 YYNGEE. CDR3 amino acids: CASSIGLAQETQYF. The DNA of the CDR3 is TGTGCCAGCAGCATTGGACTAGCACAGGAGACCCAGTACTTC.

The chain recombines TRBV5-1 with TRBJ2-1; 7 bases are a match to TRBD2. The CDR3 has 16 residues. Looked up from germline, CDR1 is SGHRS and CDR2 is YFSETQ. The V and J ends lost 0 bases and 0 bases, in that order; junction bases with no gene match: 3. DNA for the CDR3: TGCGCCAGCAGCTTGGCCGGCGGGGGCTCCTACAATGAGCAGTTCTTC. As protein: CASSLAGGGSYNEQFF.

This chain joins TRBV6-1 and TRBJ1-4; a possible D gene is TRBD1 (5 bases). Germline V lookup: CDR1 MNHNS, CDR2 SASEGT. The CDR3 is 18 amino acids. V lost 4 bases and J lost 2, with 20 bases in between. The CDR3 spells CASSASDRRKGTNEKLFF. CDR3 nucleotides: TGTGCCAGCAGTGCCTCGGACCGCCGGAAGGGGACTAATGAAAAACTGTTTTTT.

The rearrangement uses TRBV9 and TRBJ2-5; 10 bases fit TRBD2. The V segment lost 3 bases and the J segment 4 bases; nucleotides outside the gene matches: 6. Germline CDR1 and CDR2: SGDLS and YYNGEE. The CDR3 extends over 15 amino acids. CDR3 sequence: CASSGAGGLRETQYF. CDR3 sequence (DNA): TGTGCCAGCAGCGGAGCGGGAGGGTTACGAGAGACCCAGTACTTC.

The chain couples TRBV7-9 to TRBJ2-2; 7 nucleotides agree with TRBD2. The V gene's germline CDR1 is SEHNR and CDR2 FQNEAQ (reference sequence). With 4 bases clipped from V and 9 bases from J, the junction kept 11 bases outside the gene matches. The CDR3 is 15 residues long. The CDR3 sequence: CASSYGPGGTRELFF. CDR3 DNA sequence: TGTGCCAGCAGCTACGGCCCCGGGGGGACCCGGGAGCTGTTTTTT.

CDR3 coding DNA: TGTGCCAGCACCCGGACTTTCCGCGGGGAGCTGTTTTTT. This translates into CASTRTFRGELFF. J is TRBJ2-2 and V is TRBV6-6; D may be TRBD2 (5 bases). Trimming left V 7 bases short and J 7 bases short, with 13 bases between. This CDR3 has 13 residues. Looked up from germline, CDR1 is MNHNY and CDR2 is SVGAGI (reference sequence).

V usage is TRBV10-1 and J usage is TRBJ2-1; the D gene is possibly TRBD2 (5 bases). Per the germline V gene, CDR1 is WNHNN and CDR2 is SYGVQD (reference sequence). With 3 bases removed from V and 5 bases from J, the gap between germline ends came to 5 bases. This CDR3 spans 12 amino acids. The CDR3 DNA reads TGCGCCAGCAGTGAACTAGACAATGAGCAGTTCTTC. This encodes CASSELDNEQFF.

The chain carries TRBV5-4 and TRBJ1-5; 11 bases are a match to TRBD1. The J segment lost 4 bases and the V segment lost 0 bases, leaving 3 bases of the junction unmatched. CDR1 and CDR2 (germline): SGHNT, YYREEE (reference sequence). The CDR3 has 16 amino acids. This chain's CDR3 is CASSLDGQGANQPQHF. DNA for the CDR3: TGTGCCAGCAGCTTGGATGGACAGGGGGCGAATCAGCCCCAGCATTTT. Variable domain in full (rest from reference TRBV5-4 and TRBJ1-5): ETGVTQSPTHLIKTRGQQVTLRCSSQSGHNTVSWYQQALGQGPQFIFQYYREEENGRGNFPPRFSGLQFPNYSSELNVNALELDDSALYLCASSLDGQGANQPQHFGDGTRLSIL.

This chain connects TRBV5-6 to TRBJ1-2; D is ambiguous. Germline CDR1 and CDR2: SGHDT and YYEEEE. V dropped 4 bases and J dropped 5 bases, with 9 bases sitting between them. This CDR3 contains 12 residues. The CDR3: CASSPGDYGYTF. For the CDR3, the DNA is TGTGCCAGCAGCCCCGGGGATTATGGCTACACCTTC.

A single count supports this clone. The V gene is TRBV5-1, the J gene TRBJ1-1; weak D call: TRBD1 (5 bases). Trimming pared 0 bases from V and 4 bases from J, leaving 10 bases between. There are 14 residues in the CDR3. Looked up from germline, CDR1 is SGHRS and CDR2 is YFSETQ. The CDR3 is CASSLVGGITEAFF. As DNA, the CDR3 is TGCGCCAGCAGCTTGGTTGGGGGGATCACTGAAGCTTTCTTT.

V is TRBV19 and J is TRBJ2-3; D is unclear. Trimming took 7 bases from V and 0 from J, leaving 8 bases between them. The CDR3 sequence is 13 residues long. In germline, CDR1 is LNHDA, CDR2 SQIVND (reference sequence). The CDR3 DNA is TGTGCCAGTACCATGAGGAGCACAGATACGCAGTATTTT. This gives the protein CASTMRSTDTQYF.